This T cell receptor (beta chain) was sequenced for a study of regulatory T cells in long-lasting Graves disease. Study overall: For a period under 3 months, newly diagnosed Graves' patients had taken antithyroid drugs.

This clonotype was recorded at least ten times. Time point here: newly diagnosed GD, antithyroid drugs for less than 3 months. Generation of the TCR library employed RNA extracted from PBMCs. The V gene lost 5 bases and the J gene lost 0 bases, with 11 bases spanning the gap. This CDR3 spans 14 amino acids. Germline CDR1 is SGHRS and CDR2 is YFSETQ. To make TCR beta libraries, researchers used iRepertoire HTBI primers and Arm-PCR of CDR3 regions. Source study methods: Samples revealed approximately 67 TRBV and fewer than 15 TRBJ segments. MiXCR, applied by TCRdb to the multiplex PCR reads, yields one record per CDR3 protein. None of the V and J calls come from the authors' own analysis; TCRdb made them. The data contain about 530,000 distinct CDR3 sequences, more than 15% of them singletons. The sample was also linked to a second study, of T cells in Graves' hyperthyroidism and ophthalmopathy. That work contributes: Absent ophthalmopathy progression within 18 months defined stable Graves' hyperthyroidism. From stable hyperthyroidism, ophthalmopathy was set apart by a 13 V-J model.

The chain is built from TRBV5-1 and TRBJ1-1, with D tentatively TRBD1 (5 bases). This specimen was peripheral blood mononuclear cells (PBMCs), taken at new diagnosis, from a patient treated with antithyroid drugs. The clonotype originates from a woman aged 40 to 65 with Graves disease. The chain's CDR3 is CASSHGTMNTEAFF. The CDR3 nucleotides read TGCGCCAGCAGTCATGGGACGATGAACACTGAAGCTTTCTTT.